These 12 T cell receptor beta chains originate from one sample sequenced in a study of cytomegalovirus exposure and HLA in healthy donors (dated by TCRdb to 2017 to 2019). Library preparation employed the immunoSEQ multiplex PCR assay. For the multiplex PCR, a mixture combining 60 forward primers for TCR Vbeta segments and 13 reverse primers for TCR Jbeta segments was used. Drawn from immuneACCESS, this table holds only the in-frame rearrangements with V and J called that TCRdb kept. Clones are partly lost; checked studies trace under half to an unresolved V gene and leave the rest unexplained. This sample gives roughly 190,000 clones in total; roughly 80% of them show up just once. The ten largest account for roughly 1.5% of the sample. The sample was PBMCs. The receptors were sampled from a woman younger than 35 in good health and CMV-seronegative.

The chain employs TRBV6-5 and TRBJ2-7, with TRBD2 matching 13 bases. The germline V gene has CDR1 MNHEY and CDR2 SVGAGI. This CDR3 is built from 16 residues. Unmatched junction bases numbered 6, after V lost 0 bases and J lost 7 bases. The CDR3 DNA sequence: TGTGCCAGCAGTTACTCCGGGACTAGCGGGACCAAAGAGCAGTACTTC. It codes for CASSYSGTSGTKEQYF.

This clone was seen once. The gene calls are TRBV7-9 and TRBJ2-4, with D hard to call. Germline V gene data show CDR1 as SEHNR and CDR2 as FQNEAQ (reference sequence). V was shortened by 5 bases and J by 8 bases, with 10 bases between the two germline ends. The CDR3 contains 12 residues. CDR3 amino acids: CASSHTGDIQYF. CDR3 DNA: TGTGCCAGCAGCCATACCGGAGACATTCAGTACTTC.

The chain's CDR3 is CASSFGQGYEQYF. The CDR3, as DNA: TGTGCCAGCAGCTTCGGACAGGGGTACGAGCAGTACTTC. This chain links TRBV11-3 with TRBJ2-7; 9 nucleotides match TRBD1. The CDR3 is 13 amino acids. V was pared by 3 bases and J by 4 bases, with 1 base of the junction left unmatched. CDR1 is SGHNT and CDR2 is YENEEA in the germline V gene.

This chain links TRBV11-3 with TRBJ1-3; 7 bases are shared with TRBD1. Per the germline V gene, CDR1 is SGHNT and CDR2 is YENEEA. The trim removed 5 bases at V and 0 bases at J, leaving 13 bases unmatched. The CDR3 loop spans 18 amino acids. The CDR3 protein is CASSQASGTVLSGNTIYF. The CDR3 DNA is TGTGCCAGCAGCCAAGCTTCCGGGACAGTCCTCTCTGGAAACACCATATATTTT.

The gene calls are TRBV6-5 and TRBJ2-7, with 7 nucleotides matching TRBD1. V lost 4 bases, J lost 2 bases, and 8 bases stayed unmatched. There are 15 residues in the CDR3. Looked up from germline, CDR1 is MNHEY and CDR2 is SVGAGI. CDR3 region: CASSSTGLLPYEQYF. Written as DNA, the CDR3 is TGTGCCAGCAGTTCGACAGGGCTTCTCCCCTACGAGCAGTACTTC.

The V call is TRBV6-6, the J call TRBJ1-2; no firm D call. This CDR3 has 14 amino acids. From germline, CDR1 is MNHNY and CDR2 SVGAGI (reference sequence). V was clipped by 6 bases and J by 7 bases, with 18 bases between them. In DNA form, the CDR3 reads TGTGCCAGCAGGGAAGGAGGAGATCGTATTGGCTACACCTTC. Amino acid sequence: CASREGGDRIGYTF.

The chain uses TRBV11-2 and TRBJ2-7; TRBD1 might be the D (5 bases). The CDR3 sequence is 15 residues long. Trimming took 0 bases from V and 1 from J, leaving 10 bases between them. From germline, CDR1 is SGHAT and CDR2 FQNNGV. DNA of the CDR3: TGTGCCAGCAGCTTAGATCAGGGCACGTCCTACGAGCAGTACTTC. Protein sequence: CASSLDQGTSYEQYF.

The chain couples TRBV29-1 to TRBJ1-2; 10 nucleotides match TRBD1. This CDR3 is built from 15 residues. Looked up from germline, CDR1 is SQVTM and CDR2 is ANQGSEA. The junction had 6 bases not matched to a gene; V was cut back by 5 bases and J by 0 bases. The CDR3 here is CSVTGTGVPNYGYTF. DNA of the CDR3: TGCAGCGTTACCGGGACAGGGGTCCCTAACTATGGCTACACCTTC.

CDR3 protein: CASSLSPSGLINNEQFF. CDR3 nucleotide sequence: TGCGCCAGCAGCTTATCCCCTAGCGGCCTTATTAACAATGAGCAGTTCTTC. The J gene is TRBJ2-1, the V gene TRBV5-1, with 7 bases aligning to TRBD2. Unmatched junction bases numbered 13, after V lost 2 bases and J lost 5 bases. CDR1 is SGHRS, CDR2 YFSETQ, per germline. The CDR3 loop spans 17 amino acids.

This clone has a handful of counts. The rearrangement uses TRBV15 and TRBJ2-1; D is ambiguous. In germline, CDR1 is LNHNV, CDR2 YYDKDF (reference sequence). With 2 bases removed from V and 6 bases from J, the gap between germline ends came to 11 bases. The CDR3 extends over 14 amino acids. The CDR3 nucleotides read TGTGCCACCAGCAGACTCTCAGGTCCCAATGAGCAGTTCTTC. Translating gives CATSRLSGPNEQFF.

This chain uses TRBV7-9 with TRBJ1-3; TRBD1 matches at 8 bases. V gave up 8 bases and J gave up 4 bases; unmatched junction bases: 4. This CDR3 spans 13 amino acids. In germline, CDR1 is SEHNR, CDR2 FQNEAQ (reference sequence). CDR3 coding DNA: TGTGCCAGCGATCGGGACAGGGGAAACACCATATATTTT. This codes for CASDRDRGNTIYF.

The V and J genes are TRBV15 and TRBJ2-3; 13 bases match TRBD2. Trimming at V came to 3 bases and at J to 0 bases, leaving 15 bases not matched to a gene. CDR3 size: 21 residues. Germline loops: CDR1 LNHNV, CDR2 YYDKDF (reference sequence). The CDR3 DNA sequence: TGTGCCACCAGCAGGGGCCCTAAGACTAGCGGGAGGTTTATAAGCACAGATACGCAGTATTTT. It specifies CATSRGPKTSGRFISTDTQYF.